A single sample gave rise to the 20 T cell receptor beta chains below, sequenced in a study of CD8+CD57+ T cells in acquired aplastic anemia. Profiles of TCR beta VDJ and CDR3 were generated from a genomic DNA template. Each CDR3 protein gets one entry after TCRdb re-called the reads with MiXCR. The profile shows some 410,000 distinct CDR3 sequences, roughly 64% of them singletons. The sequenced sample consisted of sorted CD4+, CD8+, or CD8+CD57+ T cells (not recorded which) from PBMCs. The receptor source for this set is a human donor in good health, serving as a control.

This sequence joins TRBV5-8 and TRBJ2-7, with a weak D call TRBD1 (6 bases). Germline V gene lookup returns CDR1 SGHTS and CDR2 YDEGEE. Trimming removed 4 bases at V and 6 bases at J, with 14 bases between. The CDR3 is made up of 13 amino acids. CDR3 sequence (DNA): TGTGCCAGCAGCCCGACAGGAGTGGGCGAGCAGTACTTC. Protein sequence: CASSPTGVGEQYF.

The chain is built from TRBV9 and TRBJ1-1, with D unresolved. The V gene lost 0 bases and the J gene lost 3 bases, with 9 bases spanning the gap. The CDR3 sequence is 14 residues long. The germline V gene encodes CDR1 SGDLS and CDR2 YYNGEE. CDR3 sequence (DNA): TGTGCCAGCAGCGTAGATGTCGGCTACACTGAAGCTTTCTTT. Protein product: CASSVDVGYTEAFF.

The DNA for the CDR3 is TGTGCCAGCAGCCACGGGGCAGGGAACTATGGCTACACCTTC. Translation: CASSHGAGNYGYTF. The V and J genes are TRBV7-2 and TRBJ1-2, with D perhaps matching TRBD1 (5 bases). Germline-derived CDR1 and CDR2 are SGHTA and FQGNSA. V was shortened by 5 bases and J by 2 bases, with 12 bases between the two germline ends. The CDR3 has 14 amino acids.

There are many counts of this clonotype. The chain is built from TRBV19 and TRBJ2-7; tentative D call: TRBD2 (7 bases). This CDR3 comprises 16 residues. The V and J ends lost 2 bases and 0 bases respectively, with 14 bases between them. The germline gives CDR1 LNHDA, CDR2 SQIVND (reference sequence). The DNA for the CDR3 is TGTGCCAGTAGTATATCCGCGGGGGACAACTCCTACGAGCAGTACTTC. Amino acids: CASSISAGDNSYEQYF.

As to this clonotype: A read error may be the cause here, since a much bigger clone is one base away. V is TRBV6-1 and J is TRBJ2-1; 7 bases line up with TRBD2. This CDR3 has 15 residues. CDR1 MNHNS and CDR2 SASEGT come from the germline V gene. V was clipped by 5 bases and J by 3 bases; unmatched bases: 7. This chain's CDR3 is CASSPSGDLYNEQFF. As DNA, the CDR3 is TGTGCCAGCAGTCCGAGCGGGGACCTCTACAATGAGCAGTTCTTC.

The chain has TRBV29-1 and TRBJ2-1; 9 bases line up with TRBD1. V gave up 7 bases and J gave up 5 bases; unmatched junction bases: 6. CDR1 SQVTM and CDR2 ANQGSEA come from the germline V gene. This CDR3 has 13 residues. For the CDR3, the DNA is TGCAGCGCGACAGGGGGTAGGAACAATGAGCAGTTCTTC. Translating gives CSATGGRNNEQFF.

Of note for this clonotype: The DNA is left out, because the CDR3 cannot be placed on it with certainty; the CDR3 is given as TCRdb lists it. V is TRBV7-2 and J is TRBJ2-6; the table's D call, TRBD1, has no DNA check behind it. The CDR3 comprises 18 residues, both ends counted. CDR1 is SGHTA, CDR2 FQGNSA, per germline. The CDR3 region is CASTLRRPSTSGHNVLTF.

The chain is built from TRBV7-8 and TRBJ1-2; no clear D gene. V gave up 5 bases and J gave up 13 bases, with 23 bases separating them. The length of the CDR3 is 14 residues. Germline V gives CDR1 SGHVS, CDR2 FQNEAQ. The CDR3 reads CASSVERQPREPTF. The CDR3 DNA follows: TGTGCCAGCAGCGTAGAGAGGCAACCTAGGGAACCCACCTTC.

This clonotype occurred many times. The chain employs TRBV6-1 and TRBJ1-5; TRBD1 might be the D (6 bases). The CDR3 extends over 13 amino acids. V lost 6 bases, J lost 5 bases, and 11 bases lay in between. Per germline, CDR1 MNHNS and CDR2 SASEGT. This CDR3 reads CASRWGADQPQHF. DNA for the CDR3: TGTGCCAGCAGGTGGGGGGCAGATCAGCCCCAGCATTTT.

Comment on this clonotype: Germline is not matched at one junction end, which may reflect a read error. The chain links TRBV25-1 to TRBJ1-2; D unresolved. Germline V gene sequence: CDR1 MGHDK, CDR2 SYGVNS. This CDR3 comprises 14 residues. This chain's CDR3 is CTSTQWMKGYGYTF. The CDR3, as DNA: TGTACCAGCACACAATGGATGAAGGGCTATGGCTACACCTTC.

The chain is built from TRBV7-6 and TRBJ1-3; 9 bases line up with TRBD1. The J segment lost 2 bases and the V segment lost 5 bases, leaving 4 bases of the junction unmatched. In germline, CDR1 is SGHVS, CDR2 FNYEAQ. The CDR3 runs 15 residues. The CDR3 sequence is CASSIRTGAGNTIYF. In nucleotides, the CDR3 is TGTGCCAGCAGCATTCGGACAGGGGCTGGAAACACCATATATTTT.

This clonotype came up a few times. A much larger clonotype is one base distant, so this may be a read error. The chain combines TRBV7-2 with TRBJ2-3; D unresolved. The CDR3 has 14 residues. Germline values: CDR1 SGHTA, CDR2 FQGNSA. V shed 1 base and J shed 8 bases, with 13 bases lying between them. CDR3 coding DNA: TGTGCCAGCAGCTTAGTGGCCGGTTTTGGTACGCAGTATTTT. Translated, it gives CASSLVAGFGTQYF.

The chain carries TRBV6-5 and TRBJ2-5, with 10 bases aligning to TRBD2. Losses at the gene ends were 4 bases for V and 7 bases for J; bases not matched to a gene: 12. Per germline, CDR1 MNHEY and CDR2 SVGAGI. The CDR3 consists of 16 residues. In nucleotides, the CDR3 is TGTGCCAGCAGTTTATCTAGCGGGGGCCCACAACGGACCCAGTACTTC. Encoded protein: CASSLSSGGPQRTQYF.

This clonotype has a single count. This rearrangement joins TRBV7-9 to TRBJ1-2; TRBD1 agrees at 8 bases. The CDR3 spans 16 residues. Per the germline V gene, CDR1 is SEHNR and CDR2 is FQNEAQ (reference sequence). V lost 7 bases, J lost 11 bases, and 21 bases stayed unmatched. The CDR3 region is CASTTWTGPATHVYTF. CDR3 nucleotides: TGTGCCAGCACCACCTGGACAGGGCCAGCGACCCATGTGTACACCTTC.

About this clonotype: The missing conserved phenylalanine or tryptophan at the end of this CDR3 makes a read error likely. The limits of the CDR3 on the DNA are not certain, so only TCRdb's listed CDR3 is given. The J gene is TRBJ1-1, the V gene TRBV7-8. The CDR3 comprises 12 residues, both ends counted. Germline V gene lookup returns CDR1 SGHVS and CDR2 FQNEAQ. CDR3 amino acids: CASSLAASGGFY.

This clonotype was seen at least ten times. V usage is TRBV12-3 or TRBV12-4 and J usage is TRBJ1-2; D is uncertain. The CDR3 runs 14 residues. V lost 8 bases to trimming and J lost 6 bases, with 19 bases between them. CDR3 nucleotide sequence: TGTGCCAGCGGAAAGGGCCCCCTTGAAGATGGCTACACCTTC. This codes for CASGKGPLEDGYTF.

This clonotype was seen many times. V usage is TRBV20-1 and J usage is TRBJ2-5, with TRBD2 matching over 11 bases. Germline trimming cut 2 bases from V and 4 bases from J; bases unmatched to any gene: 12. CDR3 length equals 17 residues. Germline CDR1 is DFQATT and CDR2 is SNEGSKA (reference sequence). The CDR3 nucleotides read TGCAGTGCTAGATCCCCACTAGCGGGGGAAAGTGGAGAGACCCAGTACTTC. It yields the protein CSARSPLAGESGETQYF.

This clonotype was observed a few times. The V call is TRBV29-1, the J call TRBJ1-2, with D unclear. V was pared by 3 bases and J by 4 bases, with 9 bases between. The germline CDR1 and CDR2 sequences are SQVTM and ANQGSEA. CDR3 length: 12 residues. This chain's CDR3 is CSVDPGLYGYTF. CDR3 DNA sequence: TGCAGCGTTGACCCCGGGCTCTATGGCTACACCTTC. Using reference TRBV29-1 and TRBJ1-2 for the parts outside the CDR3, the full variable domain is SAVISQKPSRDICQRGTSLTIQCQVDSQVTMMFWYRQQPGQSLTLIATANQGSEATYESGFVIDKFPISRPNLTFSTLTVSNMSPEDSSIYLCSVDPGLYGYTFGSGTRLTVV.

This clonotype appeared many times. The gene calls are TRBV12-5 and TRBJ1-1; tentatively, D is TRBD1 (5 bases). This CDR3 is built from 14 residues. V gave up 5 bases and J gave up 6 bases, with 16 bases separating them. Germline CDR1 LGHNT, CDR2 FRNRAP. The CDR3 reads CASGPSGGSPEAFF. The CDR3 region has the DNA TGTGCTAGTGGTCCCTCTGGGGGGTCCCCTGAAGCTTTCTTT.

With respect to this clonotype: The germline gene is not matched at one end of the junction; a read error may be the cause. The chain employs TRBV2 and TRBJ1-5, with a tentative D call TRBD1 (5 bases). The length of the CDR3 is 14 residues. Germline V gene data show CDR1 as SNHLY and CDR2 as FYNNEI. The CDR3 region has the DNA TGTGCCAGCAGCGTCCAGGGAGGGGATCAGCATCTGGGTTTT. This sequence encodes CASSVQGGDQHLGF.